This entry lists 24 T cell receptor beta chains sequenced from one sample in a study of beta chain features in type 1 diabetes (dated by TCRdb to between 2017 and 2018). Libraries were constructed by the immunoSEQ multiplex PCR assay. The entire isolated RNA was reverse transcribed using the High Capacity cDNA Reverse Transcription Kit, and thus expressed TCRB transcripts were sequenced. Imported from immuneACCESS, the table was reduced by TCRdb to in-frame sequences with V and J called. These copies leave out some clones; in studies compared against another copy, an unresolved V gene accounts for under half, and the cause of the remainder is not known. This sample has 970,000 or so clones in its table, and 15% to 20% of those were observed once. The leading ten clones occupy 0.023% of the sample. Material for sequencing was naive CD4+ T cells from blood. This specimen's cell subset or site label, interpreted: true naive CD4+ T cells. Every receptor here comes from a woman aged 18 to 35 in good health.

The V call is TRBV28, the J call TRBJ2-1; 10 bases map to TRBD2. The CDR3 loop spans 16 amino acids. In germline, CDR1 is MDHEN, CDR2 SYDVKM. After removal of 4 bases from V and 7 bases from J, the junction contained 10 bases not matched to a gene. CDR3 nucleotide sequence: TGTGCCAGCAGTTCAAACGTAGCGGGAGGCTCGAATGAGCAGTTCTTC. Translating gives CASSSNVAGGSNEQFF.

The chain employs TRBV7-3 and TRBJ2-7, with 7 bases identical to TRBD2. The CDR3 consists of 15 residues. The junction had 7 bases not matched to a gene; V was cut back by 2 bases and J by 3 bases. In germline, CDR1 is SGHTA, CDR2 FQGTGA. CDR3 amino acids: CASSLGLAVIYEQYF. In DNA, the CDR3 is TGTGCCAGCAGCTTAGGTCTAGCGGTTATCTACGAGCAGTACTTC.

J is TRBJ1-2 and V is TRBV18, with 8 bases lining up with TRBD1. V shed 3 bases and J 5 bases; nucleotides not matched to a gene: 14. CDR1 KGHSH and CDR2 LQKENI come from the germline V gene. The CDR3 runs 17 residues. The CDR3 loop reads CASSPQGTGASGYGYTF. In nucleotides, the CDR3 is TGTGCCAGCTCACCGCAAGGGACAGGCGCCAGTGGGTATGGCTACACCTTC.

The chain carries TRBV19 and TRBJ1-2; 7 bases agree with TRBD1. The germline gives CDR1 LNHDA, CDR2 SQIVND (reference sequence). With V trimmed by 3 bases and J by 5 bases, 6 bases remained unmatched. The CDR3 loop spans 14 amino acids. As DNA, the CDR3 is TGTGCCAGTAGTATCGCCGGGACAGCATATGGCTACACCTTC. It translates to CASSIAGTAYGYTF.

Of note for this clone: The sample holds other DNA sequences that translate to the same CDR3. This rearrangement joins TRBV7-3 to TRBJ2-1; 11 nucleotides align to TRBD2. Germline values: CDR1 SGHTA, CDR2 FQGTGA. V was clipped by 5 bases and J by 4 bases; unmatched bases: 4. CDR3 size: 15 residues. The CDR3 loop reads CASSLGTSGYNEQFF. The CDR3, as DNA: TGTGCCAGCAGCCTCGGGACTAGCGGATACAATGAGCAGTTCTTC.

This clone was counted only a few times. The gene calls are TRBV9 and TRBJ1-2; D remains unclear. This CDR3 comprises 14 residues. Germline CDR1 and CDR2: SGDLS and YYNGEE. V was cut by 0 bases and J by 7 bases, with 13 bases left in between. In DNA form, the CDR3 reads TGTGCCAGCAGCGTAGGGATCTTTGACATTGGCTACACCTTC. Amino acids: CASSVGIFDIGYTF.

This clone was counted only a few times. V usage is TRBV28 and J usage is TRBJ2-2; 10 bases map to TRBD2. The J segment lost 6 bases and the V segment lost 10 bases, leaving 8 bases of the junction unmatched. Germline lookup yields CDR1 MDHEN and CDR2 SYDVKM. This CDR3 comprises 14 residues. This CDR3 is CATQAGGAPGELFF. In DNA, the CDR3 is TGTGCCACCCAAGCGGGAGGGGCTCCCGGGGAGCTGTTTTTT.

The rearrangement links TRBV15 to TRBJ1-4; TRBD1 might be the D (6 bases). Germline V lookup: CDR1 LNHNV, CDR2 YYDKDF (reference sequence). Deletions cut 0 bases from V and 5 bases from J, with 19 bases between. The CDR3 has 18 residues. DNA for the CDR3: TGTGCCACCAGCAGAGACCGAACCTCAGGGGCCCTAAATGAAAAACTGTTTTTT. Its protein product is CATSRDRTSGALNEKLFF.

This clone was counted only a few times. Additional DNA sequences in this sample encode the identical CDR3. The gene calls are TRBV5-4 and TRBJ2-5, with 7 bases matching TRBD2. CDR3 length equals 14 residues. Germline CDR1 SGHNT, CDR2 YYREEE (reference sequence). Trimming at V came to 2 bases and at J to 5 bases, leaving 6 bases not matched to a gene. CDR3 residues: CASSLAGLGETQYF. For the CDR3, the DNA is TGTGCCAGCAGCTTAGCGGGGCTCGGGGAGACCCAGTACTTC.

This chain uses TRBV6-5 with TRBJ1-1, with D possibly TRBD1 on 5 matching bases. The CDR3 is made up of 15 amino acids. V lost 2 bases and J 0 bases, leaving 10 bases between the germline ends. Germline lookup yields CDR1 MNHEY and CDR2 SVGAGI. The CDR3 loop is CASSYAGGLNTEAFF. CDR3 nucleotides: TGTGCCAGCAGTTACGCGGGGGGACTGAACACTGAAGCTTTCTTT.

CDR3 sequence: CAIGRTANIQYF. In nucleotides, the CDR3 is TGTGCCATCGGAAGGACAGCAAACATTCAGTACTTC. The V and J genes are TRBV10-3 and TRBJ2-4, with D tentatively TRBD1 (6 bases). The ends were cut back, 8 bases at V and 6 bases at J, with 11 bases in the middle. Per the germline V gene, CDR1 is ENHRY and CDR2 is SYGVKD. The CDR3 consists of 12 residues.

Comment on this clone: An end of the junction differs from the germline gene, which may be a read error. The V call is TRBV2, the J call TRBJ2-3; unclear D gene. Germline V gene lookup returns CDR1 SNHLY and CDR2 FYNNEI. The CDR3 runs to 13 residues. CDR3 DNA sequence: TGTGCCAGCAGGGAAGAATACACAGATACGCAGTATTTT. Translation: CASREEYTDTQYF. The full variable domain, in which reference TRBV2 and TRBJ2-3 provide the parts outside the CDR3, is EPEVTQTPSHQVTQMGQEVILRCVPISNHLYFYWYRQILGQKVEFLVSFYNNEISEKSEIFDDQFSVERPDGSNFTLKIRSTKLEDSAMYFCASREEYTDTQYFGPGTRLTVL.

A few counts support this clone. The genes are TRBV14 and TRBJ1-4, with 7 positions matching TRBD1. Germline CDR1 and CDR2: SGHDN and FVKESK. This CDR3 comprises 15 residues. V lost 4 bases to trimming and J lost 8 bases; unmatched junction nucleotides: 10. CDR3 in DNA: TGTGCCAGCAGCCTAAGCGCAGGGGGGGGCGAAAAACTGTTTTTT. Translating gives CASSLSAGGGEKLFF.

This clone has only a few counts. Compared with germline, one end of the junction differs, possibly owing to a read error. The chain links TRBV7-2 to TRBJ2-7; TRBD2 matches at 12 bases. The germline V gene encodes CDR1 SGHTA and CDR2 FQGNSA. This CDR3 region has 16 residues. This chain's CDR3 is CASSLAVGLAGRTTDF. CDR3 bases: TGTGCCAGCAGCTTAGCTGTTGGACTAGCGGGAAGGACGACGGACTTC.

The chain has TRBV7-2 and TRBJ1-2, with 7 bases matching TRBD1. V gave up 5 bases and J gave up 8 bases; unmatched junction bases: 8. There are 13 residues in the CDR3. From germline, CDR1 is SGHTA and CDR2 FQGNSA. This CDR3 is CASSQTGTWGYTF. In DNA, the CDR3 is TGTGCCAGCAGCCAGACAGGGACTTGGGGCTACACCTTC.

This clone was observed a few times. The V and J genes are TRBV27 and TRBJ1-5; 11 bases are a match to TRBD1. V dropped 2 bases and J dropped 7; count of bases not matched to a gene: 7. Per germline, CDR1 MNHEY and CDR2 SMNVEV (reference sequence). The CDR3 loop spans 16 amino acids. CDR3: CASSLAGQGARQPQHF. CDR3 in DNA: TGTGCCAGCAGTTTAGCCGGACAGGGGGCGAGGCAGCCCCAGCATTTT.

The chain employs TRBV4-1 and TRBJ2-3; a possible D gene is TRBD1 (5 bases). V was pared by 3 bases and J by 5 bases, with 12 bases between. Germline loops: CDR1 MGHRA, CDR2 YSYEKL. This CDR3 is built from 14 residues. CDR3 DNA: TGCGCCAGCAGCCAGACAGAGGCGGAAGATACGCAGTATTTT. Protein product: CASSQTEAEDTQYF.

This clone was seen a handful of times. This sequence joins TRBV10-3 and TRBJ2-7; D is undetermined. The V gene's germline CDR1 is ENHRY and CDR2 SYGVKD. V was shortened by 6 bases and J by 2 bases, with 8 bases between the two germline ends. The CDR3 covers 12 residues. The CDR3 is CAIRDAAYEQYF. In nucleotides, the CDR3 is TGTGCCATCAGGGACGCAGCCTACGAGCAGTACTTC.

This clone was counted between two and nine times. The chain is built from TRBV7-2 and TRBJ1-5; D is undetermined. V lost 2 bases and J 3 bases, leaving 5 bases between the germline ends. Germline V gene sequence: CDR1 SGHTA, CDR2 FQGNSA. The CDR3 has 13 residues. The CDR3 coding sequence is TGTGCCAGCAGCTTACACTACAATCAGCCCCAGCATTTT. Its translation is CASSLHYNQPQHF. Full variable domain (rest looked up from reference TRBV7-2 and TRBJ1-5): GAGVSQSPSNKVTEKGKDVELRCDPISGHTALYWYRQSLGQGLEFLIYFQGNSAPDKSGLPSDRFSAERTGGSVSTLTIQRTQQEDSAVYLCASSLHYNQPQHFGDGTRLSIL.

This clone came up a few times. CDR3 bases: TGTGCCAGCAGTCCGCGGAAAGGGATCATCCAGGGCTACACCTTC. The encoded protein is CASSPRKGIIQGYTF. The V gene is TRBV27, the J gene TRBJ1-2; D is ambiguous. V was cut by 5 bases and J by 8 bases, with 21 bases left in between. Looked up from germline, CDR1 is MNHEY and CDR2 is SMNVEV (reference sequence). The CDR3 has 15 amino acids.

CDR3 loop: CSVEGGRNTGELFF. CDR3 sequence (DNA): TGCAGCGTTGAAGGTGGCAGGAACACCGGGGAGCTGTTTTTT. The chain combines TRBV29-1 with TRBJ2-2; D is unclear. V dropped 1 base and J dropped 1 base, with 7 bases sitting between them. Germline-derived CDR1 and CDR2 are SQVTM and ANQGSEA. The CDR3 consists of 14 residues.

V and J are TRBV5-1 and TRBJ2-3, with D tentatively TRBD1 or TRBD2 (5 bases each). Germline lookup yields CDR1 SGHRS and CDR2 YFSETQ. Trimming pared 0 bases from V and 4 bases from J, leaving 15 bases between. The CDR3 is 16 amino acids. The CDR3 DNA reads as TGCGCCAGCAGCTTGGTGTGGGGACGGGCCCCAGATACGCAGTATTTT. Translation gives CASSLVWGRAPDTQYF.

The chain couples TRBV9 to TRBJ2-3, with D perhaps TRBD1 (5 bases). Looked up from germline, CDR1 is SGDLS and CDR2 is YYNGEE. Between the trimmed V and J ends, which lost 10 bases and 1 base, there was a span of 25 bases. The CDR3 covers 17 residues. The CDR3, as DNA: TGTGCCTCAACCACGGACACCCAGAGTCACGGCACAGATACGCAGTATTTT. Translation: CASTTDTQSHGTDTQYF.

The rearrangement uses TRBV9 and TRBJ2-3; D is uncertain. The V end was cut by 0 bases, the J end by 1 base, with 15 bases between. This CDR3 has 17 residues. The germline CDR1 and CDR2 sequences are SGDLS and YYNGEE. As DNA, the CDR3 is TGTGCCAGCAGCGTAGCGGTGGGCTCTCATCGCACAGATACGCAGTATTTT. Translated: CASSVAVGSHRTDTQYF.